This is a list of T cell receptor beta chains from one sample in a study of shared clonotypes between healthy human individuals. Method: immunoSEQ multiplex PCR; TCRdb's copy keeps in-frame clones and lacks some. The sample has roughly 810,000 clones; 95% to 97% are singletons. The source material was naive CD8+ T cells sorted from blood. The receptor set was obtained from a man aged 25 to 40 in good health. Both conserved end residues are part of each CDR3. D genes are given only for firm matches. Rows give clone size only sometimes, using once, few, many, or a class for an expanded clone.

V gene: TRBV27
clone size: -
J gene: TRBJ2-7
D gene: -
CDR3 DNA: TGTGCCAGCAGTTATCGAGCGGCATCCTACGAGCAGTACTTC
CDR3 protein: CASSYRAASYEQYF

V gene: TRBV4-1
clone size: -
J gene: TRBJ2-3
D gene: -
CDR3 DNA: TGCGCCAGCAGCCCGGGTAGGCAGAGCACAGATACGCAGTATTTT
CDR3 protein: CASSPGRQSTDTQYF

V gene: TRBV5-6
clone size: -
J gene: TRBJ2-5
D gene: TRBD2
CDR3 DNA: TGTGCCAGCAGCCATTGGACTAGCGAGCCCGAAGAGACCCAGTACTTC
CDR3 protein: CASSHWTSEPEETQYF

V gene: TRBV15
clone size: once
J gene: TRBJ2-3
D gene: TRBD2
CDR3 DNA: TGTGCCACCAGCGAGGAGTTGGGACTAGCGGTCACAGATACGCAGTATTTT
CDR3 protein: CATSEELGLAVTDTQYF

V gene: TRBV9
clone size: -
J gene: TRBJ1-5
D gene: -
CDR3 DNA: TGTGCCAGCAGCGTAGAAGCGTTTAATCAGCCCCAGCATTTT
CDR3 protein: CASSVEAFNQPQHF

V gene: TRBV18
clone size: -
J gene: TRBJ2-2
D gene: TRBD1
CDR3 DNA: TGTGCCAGCTCATCCTCCAGAGGGACAGTTGAGGCCGGGGAGCTGTTTTTT
CDR3 protein: CASSSSRGTVEAGELFF

V gene: TRBV7-7
clone size: -
J gene: TRBJ2-2
D gene: -
CDR3 DNA: TGTGCTAGCAGCTTACAAAGGACCTGGAACACCGGGGAGCTGTTTTTT
CDR3 protein: CASSLQRTWNTGELFF

V gene: TRBV29-1
clone size: -
J gene: TRBJ2-7
D gene: -
CDR3 DNA: TGCAGCGTTGCCGCTAGCTTCTACGAGCAGTACTTC
CDR3 protein: CSVAASFYEQYF

V gene: TRBV15
clone size: -
J gene: TRBJ1-5
D gene: -
CDR3 DNA: TGTGCCACCAGCATCAGGTTCGATCAGCCCCAGCATTTT
CDR3 protein: CATSIRFDQPQHF

V gene: TRBV13
clone size: -
J gene: TRBJ2-3
D gene: -
CDR3 DNA: TGTGCCAGCAGTACAGGGGGACTAGCAGCAGATACGCAGTATTTT
CDR3 protein: CASSTGGLAADTQYF

V gene: TRBV5-1
clone size: -
J gene: TRBJ1-1
D gene: -
CDR3 DNA: TGCGCCAGCAGCGAGGATTGGGCAGCCGAAGCTTTCTTT
CDR3 protein: CASSEDWAAEAFF

V gene: TRBV6-5
clone size: -
J gene: TRBJ1-1
D gene: TRBD1
CDR3 DNA: TGTGCCAGCAGCTTTCTAAATACAGGGGGCACTGAAGCTTTCTTT
CDR3 protein: CASSFLNTGGTEAFF

V gene: TRBV2
clone size: -
J gene: TRBJ2-7
D gene: -
CDR3 DNA: TGTGCCAGCACGTGGCGTCTAGATTCCTACGAGCAGTACTTC
CDR3 protein: CASTWRLDSYEQYF

V gene: TRBV18
clone size: -
J gene: TRBJ2-5
D gene: -
CDR3 DNA: TGTGCCAGCTCACCAACAGAGGGAGTTTACTCCGAAGGGACCCAGTACTTC
CDR3 protein: CASSPTEGVYSEGTQYF

V gene: TRBV9
clone size: -
J gene: TRBJ1-2
D gene: -
CDR3 DNA: TGTGCCAGCAGCGTAGAATCAACAGACTATGGCTACACCTTC
CDR3 protein: CASSVESTDYGYTF

V gene: TRBV29-1
clone size: -
J gene: TRBJ2-2
D gene: -
CDR3 DNA: TGCAGCGTTTCAGGGGTTATTAAGACCGGGGAGCTGTTTTTT
CDR3 protein: CSVSGVIKTGELFF